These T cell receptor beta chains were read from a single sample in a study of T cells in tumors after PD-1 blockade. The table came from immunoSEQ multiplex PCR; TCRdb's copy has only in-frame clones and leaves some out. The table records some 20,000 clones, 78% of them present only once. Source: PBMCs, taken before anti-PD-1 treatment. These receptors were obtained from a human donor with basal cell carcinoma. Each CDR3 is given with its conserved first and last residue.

cdr3_aa: CASSLGGGYNEQFF; v_call: TRBV5-4; j_call: TRBJ2-1
cdr3_aa: CAAGAYGYTF; v_call: TRBV28; j_call: TRBJ1-2
cdr3_aa: CASSQESSGSLPDTQYF; v_call: TRBV4-1; j_call: TRBJ2-3
cdr3_aa: CASSLDGTYGYTF; v_call: TRBV5-1; j_call: TRBJ1-2
cdr3_aa: CASSDSENSYNEQFF; v_call: TRBV6-4; j_call: TRBJ2-1
cdr3_aa: CAMGLGQGFNEQYF; v_call: TRBV10-3; j_call: TRBJ2-7
cdr3_aa: CARSRWGSTDTQYF; v_call: TRBV5-3; j_call: TRBJ2-3
cdr3_aa: CASSVSGNTGELFF; v_call: TRBV5-4; j_call: TRBJ2-2
cdr3_aa: CASSEGMEGYMSQHF; v_call: TRBV2; j_call: TRBJ1-5
cdr3_aa: CASSPSPSGGNTIYF; v_call: TRBV5-1; j_call: TRBJ1-3
cdr3_aa: CASSYLGGNQPQHF; v_call: TRBV27; j_call: TRBJ1-5
cdr3_aa: CASSLLTANYGYTF; v_call: TRBV7-9; j_call: TRBJ1-2
cdr3_aa: CASSQIGAANTGELFF; v_call: TRBV14; j_call: TRBJ2-2
cdr3_aa: CASSQRDGGLSDTQYF; v_call: TRBV4-3; j_call: TRBJ2-3
cdr3_aa: CASSQLAGVGGSQETQYF; v_call: TRBV4-1; j_call: TRBJ2-5
cdr3_aa: CASSPSGGLRQETQYF; v_call: TRBV5-4; j_call: TRBJ2-5
cdr3_aa: CASSEEWTGSSSLHF; v_call: TRBV25-1; j_call: TRBJ1-6
cdr3_aa: CAWSLTTDTQYF; v_call: TRBV30; j_call: TRBJ2-3
cdr3_aa: CASSFPDRGEQYF; v_call: TRBV28; j_call: TRBJ2-7
cdr3_aa: CASSSLPSGGLETQYF; v_call: TRBV7-3; j_call: TRBJ2-5
cdr3_aa: CASSRDFTDTQYF; v_call: TRBV5-1; j_call: TRBJ2-3
cdr3_aa: CASRFGGSTDTQYF; v_call: TRBV6-5; j_call: TRBJ2-3
cdr3_aa: CASSPEGGGEQYF; v_call: TRBV18; j_call: TRBJ2-7
cdr3_aa: CASGKTSGVRETQYF; v_call: TRBV5-1; j_call: TRBJ2-5
cdr3_aa: CASSLDRVSTGELFF; v_call: TRBV5-1; j_call: TRBJ2-2
cdr3_aa: CAIRTEGKSTDTQYF; v_call: TRBV10-3; j_call: TRBJ2-3